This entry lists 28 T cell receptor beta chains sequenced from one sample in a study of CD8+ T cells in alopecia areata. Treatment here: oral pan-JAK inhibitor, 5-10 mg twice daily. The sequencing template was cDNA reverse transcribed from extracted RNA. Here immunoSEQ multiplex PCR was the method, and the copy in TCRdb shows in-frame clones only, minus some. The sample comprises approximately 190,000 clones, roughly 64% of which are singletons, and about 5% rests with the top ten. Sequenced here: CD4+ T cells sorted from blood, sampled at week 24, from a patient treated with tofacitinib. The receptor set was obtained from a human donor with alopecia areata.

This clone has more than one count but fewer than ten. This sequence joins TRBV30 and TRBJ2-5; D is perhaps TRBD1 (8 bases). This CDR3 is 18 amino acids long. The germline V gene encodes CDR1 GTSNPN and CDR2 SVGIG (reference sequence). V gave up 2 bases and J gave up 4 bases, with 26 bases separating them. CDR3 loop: CAWSPYQPPYRGGETQYF. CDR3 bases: TGTGCCTGGAGTCCTTACCAGCCCCCTTACAGGGGGGGAGAGACCCAGTACTTC.

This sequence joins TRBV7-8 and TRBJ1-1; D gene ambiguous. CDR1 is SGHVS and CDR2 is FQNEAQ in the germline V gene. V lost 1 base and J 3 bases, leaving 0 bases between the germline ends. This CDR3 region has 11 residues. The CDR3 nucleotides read TGTGCCAGCAGCTTAGACACTGAAGCTTTCTTT. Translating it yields CASSLDTEAFF.

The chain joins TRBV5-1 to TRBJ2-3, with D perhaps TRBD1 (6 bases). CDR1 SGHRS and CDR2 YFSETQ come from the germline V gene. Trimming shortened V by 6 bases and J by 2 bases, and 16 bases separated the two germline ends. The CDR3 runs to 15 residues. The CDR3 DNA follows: TGCGCCAGCACCCGATCACAGGGCCACACAGATACGCAGTATTTT. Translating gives CASTRSQGHTDTQYF.

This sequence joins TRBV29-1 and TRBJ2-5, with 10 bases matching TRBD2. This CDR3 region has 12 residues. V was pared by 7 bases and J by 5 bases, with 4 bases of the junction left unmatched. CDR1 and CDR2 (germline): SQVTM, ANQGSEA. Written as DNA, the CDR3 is TGCAGCGGGGAGACTAGCGGGGAGACCCAGTACTTC. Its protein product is CSGETSGETQYF.

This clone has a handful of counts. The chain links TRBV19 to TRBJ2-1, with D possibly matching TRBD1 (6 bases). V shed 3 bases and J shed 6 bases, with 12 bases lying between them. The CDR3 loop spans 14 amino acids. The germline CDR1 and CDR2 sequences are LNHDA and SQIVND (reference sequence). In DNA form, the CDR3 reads TGTGCCAGTAGTATCCGGGACAAACGCAATGAGCAGTTCTTC. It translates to CASSIRDKRNEQFF.

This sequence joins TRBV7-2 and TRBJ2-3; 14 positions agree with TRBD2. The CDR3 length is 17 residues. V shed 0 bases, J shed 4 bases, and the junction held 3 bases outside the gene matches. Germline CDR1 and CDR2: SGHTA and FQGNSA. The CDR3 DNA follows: TGTGCCAGCAGCTTAGCCATGACTAGCGGGGGGGCAGATACGCAGTATTTT. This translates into CASSLAMTSGGADTQYF. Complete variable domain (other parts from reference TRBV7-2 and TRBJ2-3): GAGVSQSPSNKVTEKGKDVELRCDPISGHTALYWYRQSLGQGLEFLIYFQGNSAPDKSGLPSDRFSAERTGGSVSTLTIQRTQQEDSAVYLCASSLAMTSGGADTQYFGPGTRLTVL.

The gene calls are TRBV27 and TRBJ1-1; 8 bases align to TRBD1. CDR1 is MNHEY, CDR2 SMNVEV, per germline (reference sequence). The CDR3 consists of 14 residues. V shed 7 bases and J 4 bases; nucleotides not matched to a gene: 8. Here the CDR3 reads CASNQGAVSTEAFF. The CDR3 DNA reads TGTGCCAGCAACCAGGGGGCTGTGAGCACTGAAGCTTTCTTT.

The CDR3 nucleotides read TGCGCCAGCAGCCAAGGTCAGCGGACCACAGATACGCAGTATTTT. Translating it yields CASSQGQRTTDTQYF. The rearrangement uses TRBV4-3 and TRBJ2-3; D perhaps matches TRBD2 (5 bases). The CDR3 consists of 15 residues. Germline V gives CDR1 LGHNA, CDR2 YSLEER. V gave up 1 base and J gave up 2 bases, with 10 bases separating them.

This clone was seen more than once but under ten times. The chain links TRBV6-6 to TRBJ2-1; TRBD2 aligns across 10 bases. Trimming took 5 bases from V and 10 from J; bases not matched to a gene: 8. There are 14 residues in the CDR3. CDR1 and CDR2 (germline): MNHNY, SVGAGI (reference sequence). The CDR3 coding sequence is TGTGCCAGCAGTAATCTAGCGGGAGACGACGAGCAGTTCTTC. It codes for CASSNLAGDDEQFF.

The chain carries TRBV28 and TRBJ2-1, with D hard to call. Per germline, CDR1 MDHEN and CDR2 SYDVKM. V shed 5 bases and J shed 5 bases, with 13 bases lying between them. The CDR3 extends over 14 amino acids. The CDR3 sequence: CASSDGSRHNEQFF. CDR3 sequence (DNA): TGTGCCAGCAGTGATGGTAGCCGCCACAATGAGCAGTTCTTC.

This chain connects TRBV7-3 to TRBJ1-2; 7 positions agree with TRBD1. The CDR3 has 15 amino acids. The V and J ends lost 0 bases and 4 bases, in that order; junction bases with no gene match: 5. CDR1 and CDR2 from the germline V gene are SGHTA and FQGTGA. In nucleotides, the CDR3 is TGTGCCAGCAGCTTAACAGGGGGCCTCCCCTATGGCTACACCTTC. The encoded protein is CASSLTGGLPYGYTF.

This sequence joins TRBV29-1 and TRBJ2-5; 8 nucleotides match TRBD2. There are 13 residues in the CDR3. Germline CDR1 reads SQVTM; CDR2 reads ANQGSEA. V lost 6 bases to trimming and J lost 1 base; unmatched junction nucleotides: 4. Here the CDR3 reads CSVPGTSQETQYF. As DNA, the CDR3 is TGCAGCGTCCCAGGGACTAGCCAAGAGACCCAGTACTTC.

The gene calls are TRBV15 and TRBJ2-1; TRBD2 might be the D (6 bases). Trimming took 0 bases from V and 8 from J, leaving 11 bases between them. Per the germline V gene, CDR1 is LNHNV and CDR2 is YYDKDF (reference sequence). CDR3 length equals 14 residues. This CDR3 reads CATSRDLEGYEQFF. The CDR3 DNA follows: TGTGCCACCAGCAGAGATCTGGAGGGCTATGAGCAGTTCTTC. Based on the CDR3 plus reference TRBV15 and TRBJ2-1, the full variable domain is DAMVIQNPRYQVTQFGKPVTLSCSQTLNHNVMYWYQQKSSQAPKLLFHYYDKDFNNEADTPDNFQSRRPNTSFCFLDIRSPGLGDTAMYLCATSRDLEGYEQFFGPGTRLTVL.

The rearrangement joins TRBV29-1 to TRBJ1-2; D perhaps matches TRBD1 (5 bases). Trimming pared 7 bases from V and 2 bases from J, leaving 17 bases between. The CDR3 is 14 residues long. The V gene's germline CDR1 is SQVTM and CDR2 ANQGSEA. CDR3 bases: TGCAGCGCGGCGGGGCAGGGACTAAACTATGGCTACACCTTC. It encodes CSAAGQGLNYGYTF.

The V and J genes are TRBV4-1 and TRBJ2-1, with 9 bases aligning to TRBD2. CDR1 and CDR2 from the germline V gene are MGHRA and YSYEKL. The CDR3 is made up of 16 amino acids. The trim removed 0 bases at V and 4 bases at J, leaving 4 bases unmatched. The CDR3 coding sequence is TGCGCCAGCAGCCAAGAACGGCTAGCGGGATACAATGAGCAGTTCTTC. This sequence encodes CASSQERLAGYNEQFF.

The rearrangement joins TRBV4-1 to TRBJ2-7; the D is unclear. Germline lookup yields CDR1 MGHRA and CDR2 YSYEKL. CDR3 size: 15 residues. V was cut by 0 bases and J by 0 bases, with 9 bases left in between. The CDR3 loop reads CASSQDYRSSYEQYF. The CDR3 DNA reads TGCGCCAGCAGCCAAGATTACCGAAGCTCCTACGAGCAGTACTTC.

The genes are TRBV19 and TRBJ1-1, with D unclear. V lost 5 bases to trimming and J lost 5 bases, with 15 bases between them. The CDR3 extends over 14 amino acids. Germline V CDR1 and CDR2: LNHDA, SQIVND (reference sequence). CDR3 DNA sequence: TGTGCCAGTAGTCAGATGGGCTCGAGAACTGAAGCTTTCTTT. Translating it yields CASSQMGSRTEAFF.

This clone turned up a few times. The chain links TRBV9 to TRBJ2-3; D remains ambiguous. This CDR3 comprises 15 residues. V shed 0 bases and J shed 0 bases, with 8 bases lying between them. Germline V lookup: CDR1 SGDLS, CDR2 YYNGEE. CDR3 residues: CASSVAATSTDTQYF. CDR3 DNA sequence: TGTGCCAGCAGCGTAGCAGCGACCAGCACAGATACGCAGTATTTT.

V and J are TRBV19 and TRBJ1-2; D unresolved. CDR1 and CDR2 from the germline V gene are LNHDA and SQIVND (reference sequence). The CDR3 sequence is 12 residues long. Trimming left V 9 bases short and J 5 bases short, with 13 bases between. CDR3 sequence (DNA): TGTGCCAGCACTTTCGGCGGATATGGCTACACCTTC. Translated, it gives CASTFGGYGYTF.

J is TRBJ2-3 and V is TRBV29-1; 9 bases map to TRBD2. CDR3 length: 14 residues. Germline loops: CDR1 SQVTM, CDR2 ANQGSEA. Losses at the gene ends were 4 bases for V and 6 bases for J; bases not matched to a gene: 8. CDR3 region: CSVVLAGFPDTQYF. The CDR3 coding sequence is TGCAGCGTTGTCCTAGCGGGGTTTCCGGATACGCAGTATTTT.

The CDR3: CASSQEGAGWRPEAFF. The CDR3 nucleotides are TGCGCCAGCAGCCAAGAAGGGGCAGGGTGGCGGCCTGAAGCTTTCTTT. The V and J genes are TRBV4-1 and TRBJ1-1; tentative D call: TRBD1 (5 bases). V gave up 0 bases and J gave up 6 bases, with 17 bases separating them. The CDR3 totals 16 residues. The germline CDR1 and CDR2 sequences are MGHRA and YSYEKL.

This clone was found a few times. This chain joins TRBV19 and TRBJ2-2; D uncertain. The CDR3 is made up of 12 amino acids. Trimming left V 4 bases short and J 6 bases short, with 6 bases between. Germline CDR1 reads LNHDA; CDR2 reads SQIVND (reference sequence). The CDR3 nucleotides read TGTGCCAGTAGTAGTAGACCCGGGGAGCTGTTTTTT. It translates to CASSSRPGELFF.

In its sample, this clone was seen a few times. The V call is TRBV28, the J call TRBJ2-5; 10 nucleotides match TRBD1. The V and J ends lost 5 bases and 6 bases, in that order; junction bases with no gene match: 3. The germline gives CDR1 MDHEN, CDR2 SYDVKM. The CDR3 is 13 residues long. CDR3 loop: CASSDRGRKTQYF. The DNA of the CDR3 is TGTGCCAGCAGTGACAGGGGGCGCAAGACCCAGTACTTC.

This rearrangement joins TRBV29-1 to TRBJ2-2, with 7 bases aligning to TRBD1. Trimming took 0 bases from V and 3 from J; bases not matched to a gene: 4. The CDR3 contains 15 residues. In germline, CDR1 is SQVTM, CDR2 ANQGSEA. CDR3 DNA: TGCAGCGTTGAAGAGAGGGGGCGGGACACCGGGGAGCTGTTTTTT. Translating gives CSVEERGRDTGELFF.

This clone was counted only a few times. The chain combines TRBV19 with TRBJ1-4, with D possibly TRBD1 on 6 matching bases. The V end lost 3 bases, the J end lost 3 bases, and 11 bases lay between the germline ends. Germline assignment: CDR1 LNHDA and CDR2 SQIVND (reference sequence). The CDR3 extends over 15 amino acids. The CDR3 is CASSIFDRPNEKLFF. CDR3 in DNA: TGTGCCAGTAGTATCTTCGACAGGCCTAATGAAAAACTGTTTTTT. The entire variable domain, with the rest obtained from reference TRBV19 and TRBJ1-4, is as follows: DGGITQSPKYLFRKEGQNVTLSCEQNLNHDAMYWYRQDPGQGLRLIYYSQIVNDFQKGDIAEGYSVSREKKESFPLTVTSAQKNPTAFYLCASSIFDRPNEKLFFGSGTQLSVL.

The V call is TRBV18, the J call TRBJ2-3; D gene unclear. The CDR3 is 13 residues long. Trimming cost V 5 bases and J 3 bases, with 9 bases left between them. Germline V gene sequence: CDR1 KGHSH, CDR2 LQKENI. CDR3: CASSTDVTDTQYF. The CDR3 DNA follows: TGTGCCAGCTCAACGGACGTGACAGATACGCAGTATTTT.

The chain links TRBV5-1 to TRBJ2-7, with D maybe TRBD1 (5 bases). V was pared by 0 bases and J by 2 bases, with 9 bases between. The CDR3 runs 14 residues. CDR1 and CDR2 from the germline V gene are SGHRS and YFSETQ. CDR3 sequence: CASSLDRSAYEQYF. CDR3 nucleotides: TGCGCCAGCAGCTTGGACAGGTCCGCCTACGAGCAGTACTTC.

Here the CDR3 reads CASSRGGTQYF. In DNA form, the CDR3 reads TGTGCCAGCAGCCGGGGGGGGACCCAGTACTTC. This chain links TRBV4-2 with TRBJ2-5; the match to TRBD2 covers 7 bases. Germline V gene sequence: CDR1 LGHNA, CDR2 YNFKEQ. The J segment lost 7 bases and the V segment lost 4 bases, leaving 0 bases of the junction unmatched. The CDR3 has 11 amino acids.